The 25 T cell receptor beta chains reported below all come from one sample, sequenced in a study of CD4 T cells in relation to SARS-CoV-2 and coronaviruses. Data came from immunoSEQ multiplex PCR; TCRdb stores just in-frame clones and leaves some out. The sample records 50,000 to 70,000 clones, about 90% being singletons. The sequenced sample consisted of naive CD4+ T cells from PBMCs. This sample's subset: naive CD4+ T cells isolated by negative enrichment. The receptors were gathered from an adult with COVID-19.

The V gene is TRBV7-9, the J gene TRBJ2-2, with 9 bases fitting TRBD2. The CDR3 length is 15 residues. Losses at the gene ends were 6 bases for V and 4 bases for J; bases not matched to a gene: 6. In germline, CDR1 is SEHNR, CDR2 FQNEAQ (reference sequence). CDR3 sequence reads: CASSRAGGPTGELFF. The DNA of the CDR3 is TGTGCCAGCAGTCGGGCGGGAGGGCCCACCGGGGAGCTGTTTTTT. Full variable domain (remainder filled in from reference TRBV7-9 and TRBJ2-2): DTGVSQNPRHKITKRGQNVTFRCDPISEHNRLYWYRQTLGQGPEFLTYFQNEAQLEKSRLLSDRFSAERPKGSFSTLEIQRTEQGDSAMYLCASSRAGGPTGELFFGEGSRLTVL.

The V call is TRBV28, the J call TRBJ1-2, with D tentatively TRBD1 (6 bases). The CDR3 covers 15 residues. V lost 5 bases, J lost 4 bases, and 17 bases lay in between. Germline CDR1 MDHEN, CDR2 SYDVKM. CDR3 residues: CASSAPPGAGYGYTF. The CDR3 bases are TGTGCCAGCAGTGCCCCCCCGGGGGCCGGCTATGGCTACACCTTC.

The rearrangement links TRBV4-3 to TRBJ1-4; weak D call: TRBD1 (6 bases). V was trimmed by 1 base and J by 2 bases, leaving 11 bases between them. Germline-derived CDR1 and CDR2 are LGHNA and YSLEER. This CDR3 spans 16 amino acids. In nucleotides, the CDR3 is TGCGCCAGCAGCCAAGGACTAACAGGGACTAATGAAAAACTGTTTTTT. It is translated as CASSQGLTGTNEKLFF.

This sequence joins TRBV2 and TRBJ2-7; no clear D. Germline V gives CDR1 SNHLY, CDR2 FYNNEI. V dropped 8 bases and J dropped 5 bases, with 13 bases sitting between them. The CDR3 sequence is 12 residues long. Here the CDR3 reads CASRRQSDEQYF. The CDR3 DNA reads as TGTGCCAGCCGTAGACAATCAGACGAGCAGTACTTC.

The chain joins TRBV7-8 to TRBJ2-2; possible D gene TRBD2, 5 bases. The V gene's germline CDR1 is SGHVS and CDR2 FQNEAQ. CDR3 length equals 18 residues. The V end lost 2 bases, the J end lost 3 bases, and 19 bases lay between the germline ends. CDR3 protein: CASSLLFVGAVDTGELFF. In nucleotides, the CDR3 is TGTGCCAGCAGCTTACTGTTCGTGGGAGCGGTGGACACCGGGGAGCTGTTTTTT.

This chain uses TRBV6-6 with TRBJ2-5; D is uncertain. Germline lookup yields CDR1 MNHNY and CDR2 SVGAGI (reference sequence). The V end was cut by 5 bases, the J end by 1 base, with 17 bases between. The CDR3 length is 16 residues. CDR3 loop: CASSPRRTSLQETQYF. The CDR3, as DNA: TGTGCCAGCAGTCCCAGGCGAACATCCCTCCAAGAGACCCAGTACTTC.

CDR3 nucleotides: TGCGCCAGCAGCTTGCTTCGGCGGGCGGGCACTGAAGCTTTCTTT. The encoded protein is CASSLLRRAGTEAFF. The chain links TRBV5-1 to TRBJ1-1; no firm D call. CDR3 length: 15 residues. Trimming took off 1 base at V and 4 bases at J, with 14 bases between the two ends. Germline assignment: CDR1 SGHRS and CDR2 YFSETQ.

The V call is TRBV5-1, the J call TRBJ2-5, with D possibly called TRBD1 or TRBD2 (5 bases each). Deletions cut 4 bases from V and 2 bases from J, with 12 bases between. Germline assignment: CDR1 SGHRS and CDR2 YFSETQ. The CDR3 has 14 amino acids. CDR3 residues: CASSLRDLQETQYF. CDR3 DNA: TGCGCCAGCAGCCTCCGGGACCTACAAGAGACCCAGTACTTC.

The CDR3 is CSGGLARTGELFF. As DNA, the CDR3 is TGCAGCGGGGGACTAGCGAGGACCGGGGAGCTGTTTTTT. The chain uses TRBV29-1 and TRBJ2-2, with 10 nucleotides matching TRBD2. The germline gives CDR1 SQVTM, CDR2 ANQGSEA. The J segment lost 5 bases and the V segment lost 7 bases, leaving 4 bases of the junction unmatched. This CDR3 contains 13 residues.

V and J are TRBV10-3 and TRBJ2-1; D gene unclear. CDR1 ENHRY and CDR2 SYGVKD come from the germline V gene. The V and J ends lost 2 bases and 1 base respectively, with 6 bases between them. This CDR3 has 14 amino acids. The CDR3 spells CAISEVVSYNEQFF. The CDR3 nucleotides read TGTGCCATCAGTGAGGTGGTATCCTACAATGAGCAGTTCTTC.

Only one count was recorded for this clone. The chain employs TRBV28 and TRBJ2-1, with D possibly being TRBD1 or TRBD2 (5 bases each). Germline CDR1 reads MDHEN; CDR2 reads SYDVKM. This CDR3 is built from 14 residues. Trimming cost V 2 bases and J 0 bases, with 5 bases left between them. The CDR3 is CASSLGGSYNEQFF. The DNA of the CDR3 is TGTGCCAGCAGTTTAGGGGGCTCCTACAATGAGCAGTTCTTC.

The chain has TRBV6-6 and TRBJ1-5; TRBD1 might be the D (5 bases). The CDR3 consists of 13 residues. V dropped 8 bases and J dropped 5 bases, with 13 bases sitting between them. Germline V CDR1 and CDR2: MNHNY, SVGAGI (reference sequence). CDR3 sequence reads: CASWGGSYQPQHF. The CDR3, as DNA: TGTGCCAGCTGGGGGGGGTCTTATCAGCCCCAGCATTTT.

This chain connects TRBV2 to TRBJ2-2; no definite D call. Germline values: CDR1 SNHLY, CDR2 FYNNEI. Trimming stripped 8 bases from V and 1 base from J, with 11 bases between. This CDR3 has 14 amino acids. This CDR3 is CASLGRLNTGELFF. Written as DNA, the CDR3 is TGTGCCAGCTTGGGCCGTCTGAACACCGGGGAGCTGTTTTTT.

The rearrangement links TRBV28 to TRBJ2-7, with D possibly being TRBD2 (6 bases). The V and J ends lost 3 bases and 11 bases respectively, with 17 bases between them. Germline V gene lookup returns CDR1 MDHEN and CDR2 SYDVKM. This CDR3 comprises 13 residues. The CDR3 DNA reads TGTGCCAGCAGTTTGAGTCGGAGGGCAGACAAGTACTTC. Encoded protein: CASSLSRRADKYF.

This rearrangement joins TRBV6-5 to TRBJ2-1; perhaps D is TRBD1 or TRBD2 (5 bases each). The CDR3 consists of 14 residues. From germline, CDR1 is MNHEY and CDR2 SVGAGI. V was trimmed by 6 bases and J by 10 bases, leaving 19 bases between them. The CDR3 loop reads CASRWDPQSGEQFF. The CDR3 nucleotides read TGTGCCAGCAGGTGGGACCCACAGTCGGGGGAGCAGTTCTTC.

This chain connects TRBV7-9 to TRBJ2-1, with 12 bases that match TRBD2. The CDR3 extends over 16 amino acids. The germline gives CDR1 SEHNR, CDR2 FQNEAQ (reference sequence). The ends lost 5 bases at V and 7 bases at J; junction bases unmatched: 9. CDR3 nucleotide sequence: TGTGCCAGCAGCCCAAGACTAGCGGGAGCAGTAAATGAGCAGTTCTTC. It is translated as CASSPRLAGAVNEQFF.

The chain joins TRBV2 to TRBJ1-5; unclear D gene. Germline lookup yields CDR1 SNHLY and CDR2 FYNNEI. Trimming shortened V by 1 base and J by 5 bases, and 12 bases separated the two germline ends. CDR3 size: 15 residues. DNA for the CDR3: TGTGCCAGCAGTGAAGACAAGGGTACCCATCAGCCCCAGCATTTT. Translation gives CASSEDKGTHQPQHF.

This clone was seen a handful of times. This sequence joins TRBV19 and TRBJ1-5; possibly TRBD1 for D (5 bases). Germline CDR1 is LNHDA and CDR2 is SQIVND (reference sequence). V lost 8 bases, J lost 1 base, and 18 bases lay in between. This CDR3 region has 16 residues. The CDR3 DNA reads TGTGCCAGTTCAGACAGAGCGGATATGAGCAATCAGCCCCAGCATTTT. This encodes CASSDRADMSNQPQHF.

This chain connects TRBV2 to TRBJ2-3, with TRBD1 matching 11 bases. From germline, CDR1 is SNHLY and CDR2 FYNNEI. CDR3 length equals 15 residues. V was clipped by 7 bases and J by 5 bases; unmatched bases: 8. Here the CDR3 DNA reads TGTGCCAGCACCGGACAGGGGGCTTATGTAGATACGCAGTATTTT. Protein: CASTGQGAYVDTQYF.

V and J are TRBV30 and TRBJ2-3; D is unclear. Germline loops: CDR1 GTSNPN, CDR2 SVGIG (reference sequence). Trimming stripped 2 bases from V and 2 bases from J, with 11 bases between. This CDR3 spans 14 amino acids. As DNA, the CDR3 is TGTGCCTGGAGTCGCTCACTAAACACAGATACGCAGTATTTT. Its protein product is CAWSRSLNTDTQYF. The full variable domain, rest sourced from reference TRBV30 and TRBJ2-3, is SQTIHQWPATLVQPVGSPLSLECTVEGTSNPNLYWYRQAAGRGLQLLFYSVGIGQISSEVPQNLSASRPQDRQFILSSKKLLLSDSGFYLCAWSRSLNTDTQYFGPGTRLTVL.

V is TRBV9 and J is TRBJ2-5; D is perhaps TRBD2 (5 bases). Germline V gene lookup returns CDR1 SGDLS and CDR2 YYNGEE. Trimming cost V 0 bases and J 3 bases, with 12 bases left between them. The CDR3 loop spans 15 amino acids. The CDR3 region has the DNA TGTGCCAGCAGCGTAGTTCCGGGGAATAAAGAGACCCAGTACTTC. Its translation: CASSVVPGNKETQYF.

The V call is TRBV7-2, the J call TRBJ2-3; TRBD2 matches at 8 bases. Trimming at V came to 4 bases and at J to 4 bases, leaving 7 bases not matched to a gene. Looked up from germline, CDR1 is SGHTA and CDR2 is FQGNSA. This CDR3 comprises 15 residues. This CDR3 is CASSSSGSSSDTQYF. The CDR3 bases are TGTGCCAGCAGCTCAAGCGGGAGCTCATCAGATACGCAGTATTTT.

The CDR3 bases are TGTGCCAGCAGCTATAACCGGGACAGGAGCCACGAGCAGTACTTC. Translating gives CASSYNRDRSHEQYF. The J gene is TRBJ2-7, the V gene TRBV6-5, with 8 bases that match TRBD1. CDR1 and CDR2 from the germline V gene are MNHEY and SVGAGI. There are 15 residues in the CDR3. V lost 6 bases to trimming and J lost 5 bases; unmatched junction nucleotides: 12.

The J gene is TRBJ1-3, the V gene TRBV5-1, with 9 bases identical to TRBD1. The CDR3 runs to 14 residues. Trimming cost V 4 bases and J 7 bases; bases outside gene matches: 6. Germline CDR1 SGHRS, CDR2 YFSETQ. CDR3 protein: CASSQGTGRNTIYF. For the CDR3, the DNA is TGCGCCAGCAGCCAAGGGACAGGGCGGAACACCATATATTTT. The whole variable domain, remainder taken from reference TRBV5-1 and TRBJ1-3, is KAGVTQTPRYLIKTRGQQVTLSCSPISGHRSVSWYQQTPGQGLQFLFEYFSETQRNKGNFPGRFSGRQFSNSRSEMNVSTLELGDSALYLCASSQGTGRNTIYFGEGSWLTVV.

V usage is TRBV12-2 and J usage is TRBJ2-2; the table calls TRBD2, which could not be checked here. TRBV12-2 is a recognized pseudogene. This CDR3 has 17 amino acids. The DNA of the CDR3 is TGTGCAAGTCGCTTAGTCGGAGTTGGCTGGAACACCGGGGAGCTGTTTTTT. It yields the protein CASRLVGVGWNTGELFF.